These T cell receptor beta chains were read from a single sample in a study of PD-L1 blockade in urothelial cancer. Libraries were prepared by immunoSEQ multiplex PCR; TCRdb keeps only in-frame clonotypes and omits some of them. The sample consists of around 40,000 clones, more than 70% of them appearing once. The material sequenced was PBMCs, taken around atezolizumab (anti-PD-L1) treatment. The receptors shown here come from a man in his 60s with urothelial cancer. The CDR3 runs from the conserved cysteine through the conserved F or W. D genes are given only for firm matches. For some rows the clone size is stated as once, few or many, or as a class when expanded; others skip it.

CDR3,DNA,J,size,D,V,length
CASSPTGAYTGELFF,TGTGCCAGCAGCCCCACAGGGGCATACACCGGGGAGCTGTTTTTT,TRBJ2-2,-,TRBD1,TRBV28,15
CSVAKGQTMNTEAFF,TGCAGCGTTGCAAAGGGACAGACGATGAACACTGAAGCTTTCTTT,TRBJ1-1,-,TRBD1,TRBV29-1,15
CASSPTGGNSPLHF,TGTGCCAGCAGTCCCACAGGGGGTAATTCACCCCTCCACTTT,TRBJ1-6,once,TRBD1,TRBV28,14
CASGKQGVAEAFF,TGTGCCAGCGGAAAACAGGGGGTCGCTGAAGCTTTCTTT,TRBJ1-1,-,TRBD1,TRBV2,13
CASSPQIANKNLNNEQFF,TGTGCCAGCAGCCCACAGATAGCGAATAAAAACCTTAACAATGAGCAGTTCTTC,TRBJ2-1,-,-,TRBV7-2,18
CASSLGDLAVPYEQYF,TGTGCCAGCAGCTTGGGGGATCTAGCGGTGCCCTACGAGCAGTACTTC,TRBJ2-7,-,TRBD2,TRBV5-5,16
CASTSSWTGTTGELFF,TGTGCCAGCACCTCGAGCTGGACAGGGACCACCGGGGAGCTGTTTTTT,TRBJ2-2,once,TRBD1,TRBV5-6,16
CASNTNSISEAFF,TGTGCCAGCAACACAAACAGCATCAGTGAAGCTTTCTTT,TRBJ1-1,once,-,TRBV7-9,13
CASSLTTGGSGANVLTF,TGTGCCAGCAGTTTAACAACAGGGGGCTCGGGGGCCAACGTCCTGACTTTC,TRBJ2-6,once,TRBD1,TRBV28,17
CASSEVGTGSQETQYF,TGTGCCAGCAGTGAAGTAGGTACAGGCTCCCAAGAGACCCAGTACTTC,TRBJ2-5,-,-,TRBV6-1,16
CASRSQGSPNEKLFF,TGTGCCAGCCGCTCCCAGGGCTCCCCTAATGAAAAACTGTTTTTT,TRBJ1-4,-,-,TRBV2,15
CASSLTGRSSYEQYF,TGCGCCAGCAGCTTGACAGGGAGAAGCTCCTACGAGCAGTACTTC,TRBJ2-7,-,-,TRBV5-1,15
CASSSLLADTQYF,TGCGCCAGCAGCTCTCTACTAGCAGATACGCAGTATTTT,TRBJ2-3,-,-,TRBV5-1,13
CASSEDTGEGTGELFF,TGTGCCAGCAGTGAAGACACCGGAGAGGGCACCGGGGAGCTGTTTTTT,TRBJ2-2,-,-,TRBV25-1,16
CASIAGGSMYEQYF,TGTGCCAGCATTGCGGGCGGGAGTATGTACGAGCAGTACTTC,TRBJ2-7,few,TRBD2,TRBV28,14
CASSSLALNTGELFF,TGTGCCAGCAGTTCCTTGGCCCTGAACACCGGGGAGCTGTTTTTT,TRBJ2-2,-,-,TRBV28,15
CASSQVGDTAPQHF,TGTGCCAGCAGCCAAGTTGGGGACACGGCGCCCCAGCATTTT,TRBJ1-5,-,-,TRBV14,14
CASSLALEGTQYF,TGTGCTAGCAGCTTAGCGCTCGAGGGGACCCAGTACTTC,TRBJ2-5,-,-,TRBV7-7,13
CASSPRTGGENTIYF,TGTGCCAGCTCACCGAGGACAGGGGGAGAAAACACCATATATTTT,TRBJ1-3,-,TRBD1,TRBV18,15
CASSSRTSTGMENQPQHF,TGTGCCAGCAGTTCCCGCACCTCGACAGGGATGGAAAATCAGCCCCAGCATTTT,TRBJ1-5,-,TRBD1,TRBV28,18
CASSRDRNQPQHF,TGTGCCAGTAGTAGGGACAGGAATCAGCCCCAGCATTTT,TRBJ1-5,-,TRBD1,TRBV19,13
CASSELRDSGNTIYF,TGTGCCAGCAGTGAATTACGAGACTCTGGAAACACCATATATTTT,TRBJ1-3,-,-,TRBV2,15
CASDPGLGLALTGELFF,TGTGCCAGTGACCCAGGATTGGGACTAGCGCTCACCGGGGAGCTGTTTTTT,TRBJ2-2,-,TRBD2,TRBV19,17
CASSPGQGEGEKLFF,TGCGCCAGCAGCCCCGGGCAGGGGGAAGGTGAAAAACTGTTTTTT,TRBJ1-4,-,TRBD1,TRBV5-1,15